One sample yielded the 32 T cell receptor beta chains listed below, sequenced in a study of identical twins. TCRdb called the 5' RACE reads again in MiXCR, with one record for every CDR3 protein. The data show some 1,600,000 distinct CDR3 sequences, with less than 35% seen just once and 0.25% to 0.3% held by the top ten. The sample was cord blood. The receptors shown here come from a newborn girl in good health.

The chain combines TRBV29-1 with TRBJ1-1; D may be TRBD1 (5 bases). CDR3 length equals 12 residues. V was trimmed by 6 bases and J by 7 bases, leaving 15 bases between them. Per germline, CDR1 SQVTM and CDR2 ANQGSEA. DNA for the CDR3: TGCAGCGTCCAAACAGGTTCCCGTGAAGCTTTCTTT. Residues: CSVQTGSREAFF.

This clonotype was observed a handful of times. The chain couples TRBV7-9 to TRBJ1-2; D is possibly TRBD1 (5 bases). CDR3 size: 16 residues. The ends were cut back, 7 bases at V and 2 bases at J, with 20 bases in the middle. The germline V gene encodes CDR1 SEHNR and CDR2 FQNEAQ (reference sequence). CDR3 region: CASIGANQGPNYGYTF. The CDR3 DNA is TGTGCCAGCATAGGGGCTAACCAAGGCCCCAACTATGGCTACACCTTC.

The CDR3 bases are TGTGCCAGCGGCCTTCGACAGGGATCGGGCAATCAGCCCCAGCATTTT. Translation gives CASGLRQGSGNQPQHF. The J gene is TRBJ1-5, the V gene TRBV11-1, with 7 bases matching TRBD1. The CDR3 extends over 16 amino acids. The germline V gene encodes CDR1 SGHAT and CDR2 FQDESV (reference sequence). V shed 8 bases, J shed 2 bases, and the junction held 12 bases outside the gene matches. The full variable domain, completed using reference TRBV11-1 and TRBJ1-5, is EAEVAQSPRYKITEKSQAVAFWCDPISGHATLYWYRQILGQGPELLVQFQDESVVDDSQLPKDRFSAERLKGVDSTLKIQPAELGDSAMYLCASGLRQGSGNQPQHFGDGTRLSIL.

This clonotype has only a few counts. J is TRBJ1-2 and V is TRBV6-2 or TRBV6-3; D not resolved. Trimming pared 5 bases from V and 7 bases from J, leaving 17 bases between. Germline CDR1 reads MNHEY; CDR2 reads SVGEGT. The CDR3 sequence is 14 residues long. The CDR3 DNA follows: TGTGCCAGCAGTCCCTTGCGAAGGGAGAGTGGCTACACCTTC. This codes for CASSPLRRESGYTF.

This chain links TRBV5-1 with TRBJ2-1, with D unclear. With the DNA end fitting TRBJ2-7 better, the J assignment may be wrong. The CDR3 contains 15 residues. Germline values: CDR1 SGHRS, CDR2 YFSETQ. The CDR3 loop is CASSGRGVQNNEQYF. The CDR3, as DNA: TGCGCCAGCAGCGGAAGAGGTGTACAAAACAATGAGCAGTACTTC.

V usage is TRBV28 and J usage is TRBJ2-4, with 10 bases that match TRBD2. Germline CDR1 reads MDHEN; CDR2 reads SYDVKM. CDR3 length: 16 residues. V gave up 3 bases and J gave up 8 bases; unmatched junction bases: 10. The CDR3 is CASSFGRGTSEDIQYF. The CDR3 nucleotides read TGTGCCAGCAGTTTCGGAAGGGGGACTAGCGAAGACATTCAGTACTTC.

The chain joins TRBV12-3 or TRBV12-4 to TRBJ2-7, with a tentative D call TRBD1 (5 bases). Between the trimmed V and J ends, which lost 2 bases and 4 bases, there was a span of 15 bases. The CDR3 loop spans 15 amino acids. The CDR3 loop is CASSLPAGRTYEQYF. The CDR3 bases are TGTGCCAGCAGTTTACCGGCAGGGCGAACGTACGAGCAGTACTTC.

V is TRBV7-9 and J is TRBJ1-6, with no clear D. This CDR3 comprises 16 residues. Trimming pared 3 bases from V and 7 bases from J, leaving 16 bases between. CDR1 is SEHNR and CDR2 is FQNEAQ in the germline V gene (reference sequence). The CDR3 here is CASSLEPGGLNSPLHF. The CDR3 DNA follows: TGTGCCAGCAGCTTGGAGCCAGGCGGGTTAAATTCACCCCTCCACTTT.

The genes are TRBV12-5 and TRBJ1-4, with 8 bases matching TRBD1. The CDR3 contains 15 residues. From germline, CDR1 is LGHNT and CDR2 FRNRAP. V was clipped by 7 bases and J by 3 bases; unmatched bases: 7. Here the CDR3 reads CASDPPGQANEKLFF. The CDR3 DNA reads as TGTGCTAGTGACCCGCCGGGACAGGCTAATGAAAAACTGTTTTTT.

This chain joins TRBV7-2 and TRBJ2-3; 9 bases are a match to TRBD2. CDR1 SGHTA and CDR2 FQGNSA come from the germline V gene. CDR3 length: 15 residues. Losses at the gene ends were 4 bases for V and 2 bases for J; bases not matched to a gene: 4. The DNA for the CDR3 is TGTGCCAGCAGCTCCGGGACTAGCACCACAGATACGCAGTATTTT. This sequence encodes CASSSGTSTTDTQYF.

The table lists this clonotype with a few counts. This rearrangement joins TRBV27 to TRBJ2-3; TRBD1 might be the D (6 bases). This CDR3 has 13 amino acids. V dropped 8 bases and J dropped 0 bases, with 9 bases sitting between them. Germline V CDR1 and CDR2: MNHEY, SMNVEV (reference sequence). In DNA form, the CDR3 reads TGTGCCAGCCGGACAGAAAGCACAGATACGCAGTATTTT. Translation gives CASRTESTDTQYF.

The chain couples TRBV5-1 to TRBJ2-5; TRBD1 matches 8 bases. The end of the DNA is better explained by TRBJ2-7, so the J call may be wrong. CDR3 length: 13 amino acids. Germline values: CDR1 SGHRS, CDR2 YFSETQ. The CDR3 coding sequence is TGCGCCAGCAGCGCCGGACAGGGCCCCGAGCAGTACTTC. Translation gives CASSAGQGPEQYF.

The V gene is TRBV7-2, the J gene TRBJ1-2, with D possibly TRBD1 on 6 matching bases. Germline CDR1 is SGHTA and CDR2 is FQGNSA. The CDR3 totals 13 residues. The ends were cut back, 7 bases at V and 8 bases at J, with 17 bases in the middle. CDR3 sequence (DNA): TGTGCCAGCAAGTACTACAGGGACCACGGCTACACCTTC. This gives the protein CASKYYRDHGYTF.

The chain couples TRBV20-1 to TRBJ2-7; 7 bases match TRBD2. J was trimmed by 6 bases and V by 5 bases; bases with no gene match: 19. Germline V gives CDR1 DFQATT, CDR2 SNEGSKA (reference sequence). The CDR3 runs to 16 residues. The CDR3 is CSAPQCQGGRLREQYF. The CDR3 DNA follows: TGCAGTGCTCCACAGTGCCAGGGAGGGAGACTACGCGAGCAGTACTTC.

This chain links TRBV29-1 with TRBJ2-2; unclear D gene. The CDR3 extends over 13 amino acids. V shed 3 bases and J shed 2 bases, with 7 bases lying between them. CDR1 and CDR2 (germline): SQVTM, ANQGSEA. The CDR3 reads CSVDLLNTGELFF. The CDR3 DNA follows: TGCAGCGTTGACCTACTAAACACCGGGGAGCTGTTTTTT.

This chain joins TRBV27 and TRBJ2-5; D is possibly TRBD2 (6 bases). The V end lost 1 base, the J end lost 4 bases, and 10 bases lay between the germline ends. This CDR3 comprises 14 residues. Looked up from germline, CDR1 is MNHEY and CDR2 is SMNVEV (reference sequence). As DNA, the CDR3 is TGTGCCAGCAGTTTATGGTGGGGGGTAGAGACCCAGTACTTC. This translates into CASSLWWGVETQYF.

V is TRBV3-1 and J is TRBJ2-7, with 8 bases that match TRBD2. The V gene end was trimmed by 4 bases and the J gene end by 5 bases; junction bases not matched to a gene: 13. Germline assignment: CDR1 LGHDT and CDR2 YNNKEL (reference sequence). This CDR3 is 16 amino acids long. This CDR3 is CASSLTFAGGSNEQYF. The CDR3 bases are TGTGCCAGCAGCCTTACTTTCGCGGGGGGCAGCAACGAGCAGTACTTC.

The chain joins TRBV12-3 or TRBV12-4 to TRBJ2-5; D may be TRBD1 (6 bases). V dropped 6 bases and J dropped 9 bases, with 17 bases sitting between them. The CDR3 consists of 13 residues. CDR3 nucleotide sequence: TGTGCCAGCAGCTCCCGACAGGTCGGGGCCCAGTACTTC. Its protein is CASSSRQVGAQYF.

This clonotype was observed a single time. This chain uses TRBV18 with TRBJ2-3; 8 bases map to TRBD1. From germline, CDR1 is KGHSH and CDR2 LQKENI. J lost 2 bases, V lost 1 base, and 5 bases had no gene match. The CDR3 has 16 residues. CDR3 sequence: CASSPRQGALTDTQYF. CDR3 DNA: TGTGCCAGCTCACCACGTCAGGGGGCTCTCACAGATACGCAGTATTTT.

In this sample, this clonotype turned up a few times. CDR3: CASSQGLLGLGVDTQYF. In DNA form, the CDR3 reads TGCGCCAGCAGCCAGGGCCTTTTGGGACTAGGGGTTGATACGCAGTATTTT. V usage is TRBV4-1 and J usage is TRBJ2-3; 8 bases agree with TRBD2. V trimming: 3 bases; J trimming: 6 bases; junction bases outside the gene matches: 14. CDR1 MGHRA and CDR2 YSYEKL come from the germline V gene. The CDR3 runs to 17 residues.

This clonotype was detected a few times. This sequence joins TRBV20-1 and TRBJ2-7, with TRBD1 matching 8 bases. Germline CDR1 is DFQATT and CDR2 is SNEGSKA (reference sequence). This CDR3 region has 13 residues. V lost 5 bases to trimming and J lost 0 bases; unmatched junction nucleotides: 3. The CDR3 loop reads CSAWGQASYEQYF. Here the CDR3 DNA reads TGCAGTGCTTGGGGACAGGCCTCCTACGAGCAGTACTTC.

The chain couples TRBV12-3 or TRBV12-4 to TRBJ2-2; D is possibly TRBD2 (6 bases). The CDR3 is 10 amino acids. The germline V and J ends were trimmed by 9 bases and 9 bases, with 8 bases remaining between them. The DNA of the CDR3 is TGTGCCAGTGCGGGGCGGGAGCTGTTTTTT. Amino acid sequence: CASAGRELFF.

This sequence joins TRBV9 and TRBJ2-1; 8 bases map to TRBD2. With 5 bases clipped from V and 5 bases from J, the junction kept 6 bases outside the gene matches. Germline loops: CDR1 SGDLS, CDR2 YYNGEE. This CDR3 comprises 14 residues. The CDR3 loop reads CASRSGSGDNEQFF. The CDR3 nucleotides are TGTGCCAGCAGGAGCGGGAGTGGAGACAATGAGCAGTTCTTC.

This clonotype turned up a few times. V gene TRBV7-2 combines with J gene TRBJ2-3; 9 bases are a match to TRBD1. The CDR3 is 16 amino acids. J lost 3 bases, V lost 5 bases, and 9 bases had no gene match. Germline CDR1 SGHTA, CDR2 FQGNSA. The CDR3, as DNA: TGTGCCAGCAGCCTACAGGGGGCAGTCCCAACAGATACGCAGTATTTT. Translation: CASSLQGAVPTDTQYF.

With respect to this clonotype: A much larger clone sits a single nucleotide away, making a read error possible. The V gene is TRBV5-1, the J gene TRBJ2-1; the D is unclear. CDR1 and CDR2 (germline): SGHRS, YFSETQ. Trimming cost V 0 bases and J 5 bases, with 9 bases left between them. This CDR3 is built from 14 residues. The CDR3 DNA reads TGCGCCAGCAGCTTGGAGTATTCCCACAATGAGCAGTTCTTC. It codes for CASSLEYSHNEQFF.

The V gene is TRBV15, the J gene TRBJ2-1; D may be TRBD1 (5 bases). CDR1 LNHNV and CDR2 YYDKDF come from the germline V gene (reference sequence). CDR3 length equals 15 residues. The V and J ends lost 1 base and 4 bases respectively, with 11 bases between them. DNA of the CDR3: TGTGCCACCAGCAGAGGCGCGACAGATTACAATGAGCAGTTCTTC. It codes for CATSRGATDYNEQFF.

The sample holds many counts of this clonotype. CDR3 region: CASSLDRVGNQPQHF. The CDR3 DNA follows: TGTGCCAGCAGCTTAGACAGGGTCGGCAATCAGCCCCAGCATTTT. The J gene is TRBJ1-5, the V gene TRBV7-2; possible D gene TRBD1, 6 bases. Germline CDR1 SGHTA, CDR2 FQGNSA. V was clipped by 1 base and J by 2 bases, with 9 bases between them. The CDR3 length is 15 residues.

V and J are TRBV10-3 and TRBJ2-7, with 8 bases aligning to TRBD2. CDR1 ENHRY and CDR2 SYGVKD come from the germline V gene. Losses at the gene ends were 4 bases for V and 1 base for J; bases not matched to a gene: 9. The CDR3 length is 16 residues. CDR3 region: CAISGGLVGKSYEQYF. DNA of the CDR3: TGTGCCATCAGTGGGGGACTAGTGGGGAAGTCCTACGAGCAGTACTTC.

This clonotype was observed a few times. This chain joins TRBV5-1 and TRBJ2-1; 8 nucleotides agree with TRBD1. Germline loops: CDR1 SGHRS, CDR2 YFSETQ. The CDR3 covers 17 residues. After removal of 5 bases from V and 1 base from J, the junction contained 11 bases not matched to a gene. The DNA for the CDR3 is TGCGCCAGCAGTCGTCAGGGGGCGAGTGTTTCCTACAATGAGCAGTTCTTC. Residues: CASSRQGASVSYNEQFF.

The chain has TRBV4-1 and TRBJ2-3, with D perhaps assigned TRBD1 or TRBD2 (6 bases each). The CDR3 is made up of 17 amino acids. Per the germline V gene, CDR1 is MGHRA and CDR2 is YSYEKL. V was pared by 0 bases and J by 0 bases, with 13 bases between. CDR3 nucleotide sequence: TGCGCCAGCAGCCAAGAAGGGTGGGGGGCAAGCACAGATACGCAGTATTTT. This codes for CASSQEGWGASTDTQYF.

This sequence joins TRBV30 and TRBJ2-1; D is possibly TRBD2 (5 bases). Trimming left V 8 bases short and J 8 bases short, with 10 bases between. Germline V CDR1 and CDR2: GTSNPN, SVGIG (reference sequence). This CDR3 is built from 10 residues. The CDR3 coding sequence is TGTGCCGGAGGACGCTATGAGCAGTTCTTC. Protein product: CAGGRYEQFF.

The chain carries TRBV12-3 or TRBV12-4 and TRBJ1-2; unclear D gene. The V end was cut by 4 bases, the J end by 8 bases, with 14 bases between. The CDR3 extends over 13 amino acids. CDR3 coding DNA: TGTGCCAGCAGTTATGCCCCCTCTGGCGGCTACACCTTC. Protein sequence: CASSYAPSGGYTF.